This T cell receptor (beta chain) was identified in a study of T cell responses to AZD1222 COVID-19 vaccine. Findings and limits, study-wide: Distributed over spike, vaccine-associated CD4 TCRs predominated at 160-218 and 743-854. Only a handful of AZD1222 recipients tested seropositive at baseline.

Sequenced by immunoSEQ multiplex PCR; TCRdb stores in-frame clones only, minus some. The sample holds 100,000 or so clones, roughly 82% seen once. Trimming stripped 4 bases from V and 8 bases from J, with 12 bases between. The length of the CDR3 is 13 residues. Germline CDR1 MGHRA, CDR2 YSYEKL. A note on this clone: Its antigen is currently unknown.

The input for sequencing was peripheral blood, taken on day 0 of AZD1222 vaccination. This receptor was identified in an adult in good health. This chain joins TRBV4-1 and TRBJ1-5; D is unresolved. The CDR3, as DNA: TGCGCCAGCAGCCTTGCCCCGGCGGAGCCCCAGCATTTT. It encodes CASSLAPAEPQHF.